These T cell receptor beta chains were read from a single sample in a study of vaccination effects on CD4 cells after COVID-19. No antigen is known for these receptors. Produced via immunoSEQ multiplex PCR; TCRdb's table is partial and in-frame only. The sample consists of approximately 30,000 clones, about 72% of them appearing once. The starting material was CD4+ T cells from PBMCs cultured with a peptide pool, obtained before COVID-19 vaccination. The receptor source for this set is a human donor who had a prior SARS-CoV-2 infection. The CDR3 runs from the conserved cysteine through the conserved F or W. D genes are given only for firm matches. Clone size is given for some rows only: seen once, a few or many times, or a class if the clone is expanded.

V: TRBV18; J: TRBJ2-7; size: NA; D: TRBD1; length: 14; CDR3: CASSPGTEYGEQYF; DNA: TGTGCCAGCTCACCAGGGACAGAGTACGGAGAGCAGTACTTC
V: TRBV19; J: TRBJ2-3; size: NA; D: TRBD2; length: 15; CDR3: CASSNLAGVPDTQYF; DNA: TGTGCCAGTAGTAATCTAGCGGGGGTACCAGATACGCAGTATTTT
V: TRBV2; J: TRBJ2-1; size: few; D: NA; length: 11; CDR3: CASSRYGEQFF; DNA: TGTGCCAGCAGTAGATACGGGGAGCAGTTCTTC
V: TRBV19; J: TRBJ2-7; size: NA; D: TRBD2; length: 15; CDR3: CASTFAGGLSYEQYF; DNA: TGTGCCAGTACCTTTGCGGGGGGGCTCTCCTACGAGCAGTACTTC
V: TRBV7-2; J: TRBJ2-2; size: NA; D: NA; length: 16; CDR3: CASSLRSPEGAGELFF; DNA: TGTGCCAGCAGCTTACGATCCCCCGAAGGGGCCGGGGAGCTGTTTTTT
V: TRBV2; J: TRBJ2-2; size: NA; D: NA; length: 13; CDR3: CASSEGQPGELFF; DNA: TGTGCCAGCAGTGAAGGCCAGCCCGGGGAGCTGTTTTTT
V: TRBV5-1; J: TRBJ1-1; size: NA; D: NA; length: 13; CDR3: CASSREGGTEAFF; DNA: TGCGCCAGCAGCCGTGAGGGGGGCACTGAAGCTTTCTTT
V: TRBV2; J: TRBJ2-7; size: NA; D: NA; length: 14; CDR3: CASREDGGRYEQYF; DNA: TGTGCCAGCAGAGAGGACGGGGGTAGGTACGAGCAGTACTTC
V: TRBV4-3; J: TRBJ2-1; size: NA; D: TRBD2; length: 16; CDR3: CASSSQAGGSYNEQFF; DNA: TGCGCCAGCAGCTCTCAAGCGGGAGGGTCCTACAATGAGCAGTTCTTC
V: TRBV18; J: TRBJ2-5; size: NA; D: NA; length: 13; CDR3: CASSPSLSETQYF; DNA: TGTGCCAGCTCACCCTCTCTTTCGGAGACCCAGTACTTC
V: TRBV7-2; J: TRBJ1-5; size: NA; D: NA; length: 14; CDR3: CASSLRAGNQPQHF; DNA: TGTGCCAGCAGCTTAAGGGCAGGGAATCAGCCCCAGCATTTT
V: TRBV19; J: TRBJ1-5; size: NA; D: NA; length: 15; CDR3: CASSIERQSLRPQHF; DNA: TGTGCCAGTAGTATAGAGCGACAGTCCCTACGGCCCCAGCATTTT
V: TRBV7-3; J: TRBJ2-3; size: once; D: NA; length: 13; CDR3: CASSLSGADTQYF; DNA: TGTGCCAGCAGCTTAAGCGGGGCAGATACGCAGTATTTT
V: TRBV2; J: TRBJ1-5; size: NA; D: NA; length: 13; CDR3: CASSEMLAQPQHF; DNA: TGTGCCAGCAGTGAAATGTTAGCTCAGCCCCAGCATTTT
V: TRBV10-2; J: TRBJ2-7; size: NA; D: TRBD1; length: 14; CDR3: CASRGQVFSYEQYF; DNA: TGCGCCAGCCGGGGACAGGTGTTCTCCTACGAGCAGTACTTC
V: TRBV24-1; J: TRBJ2-4; size: NA; D: NA; length: 16; CDR3: CATSDFGSLAKNIQYF; DNA: TGTGCCACCAGTGATTTTGGATCACTAGCCAAAAACATTCAGTACTTC
V: TRBV27; J: TRBJ1-2; size: NA; D: TRBD1; length: 14; CDR3: CASSDTGGATGYTF; DNA: TGTGCCAGCAGTGATACAGGGGGCGCGACTGGCTACACCTTC
V: TRBV5-5; J: TRBJ1-6; size: few; D: NA; length: 17; CDR3: CASSQKSFGDDNSPLHF; DNA: TGTGCCAGCAGCCAAAAGAGCTTCGGTGACGATAATTCACCCCTCCACTTT
V: TRBV20-1; J: TRBJ1-3; size: NA; D: NA; length: 11; CDR3: CSASSVNTIYF; DNA: TGCAGTGCTAGTTCCGTGAACACCATATATTTT
V: TRBV6-5; J: TRBJ2-7; size: once; D: NA; length: 13; CDR3: CASSYGHSYEQYF; DNA: TGTGCCAGCAGTTACGGACACTCCTACGAGCAGTACTTC
V: TRBV4-2; J: TRBJ2-7; size: NA; D: TRBD2; length: 17; CDR3: CASSQARLADISYEQYF; DNA: TGTGCCAGCAGCCAAGCTAGGCTAGCGGATATCTCCTACGAGCAGTACTTC
V: TRBV5-1; J: TRBJ2-7; size: NA; D: NA; length: 16; CDR3: CASSPIMSGGNYEQYF; DNA: TGCGCCAGCAGTCCCATCATGTCGGGGGGCAACTACGAGCAGTACTTC
V: TRBV7-2; J: TRBJ2-7; size: NA; D: NA; length: 13; CDR3: CASSAGKRYEQYF; DNA: TGTGCCAGCAGCGCAGGGAAGCGTTACGAGCAGTACTTC
V: TRBV5-1; J: TRBJ2-4; size: few; D: TRBD2; length: 18; CDR3: CASRLLAGAHLAKNIQYF; DNA: TGCGCCAGCAGATTACTAGCGGGAGCCCATCTAGCCAAAAACATTCAGTACTTC
V: TRBV4-1; J: TRBJ1-1; size: few; D: NA; length: 16; CDR3: CASSQVAGTGDTEAFF; DNA: TGCGCCAGCAGCCAAGTCGCAGGGACGGGGGACACTGAAGCTTTCTTT
V: TRBV12-5; J: TRBJ2-7; size: few; D: TRBD1; length: 14; CDR3: CASGAGDRDHEQYF; DNA: TGTGCTAGTGGTGCTGGGGACAGGGACCACGAGCAGTACTTC
V: TRBV30; J: TRBJ2-5; size: NA; D: NA; length: 13; CDR3: CAWSVAGEETQYF; DNA: TGTGCCTGGAGTGTAGCCGGGGAAGAGACCCAGTACTTC
V: TRBV2; J: TRBJ1-3; size: NA; D: NA; length: 16; CDR3: CASSDLGIFSGNTIYF; DNA: TGTGCCAGCAGTGACTTAGGGATCTTCTCTGGAAACACCATATATTTT
V: TRBV7-9; J: TRBJ2-3; size: NA; D: NA; length: 13; CDR3: CASSFSSTDTQYF; DNA: TGTGCCAGCAGCTTTTCCAGCACAGATACGCAGTATTTT
V: TRBV4-2; J: TRBJ1-6; size: NA; D: NA; length: 17; CDR3: CASSSEPRSQANSPLHF; DNA: TGTGCCAGCAGCTCCGAACCCCGGTCTCAGGCGAATTCACCCCTCCACTTT
V: TRBV2; J: TRBJ2-5; size: NA; D: NA; length: 13; CDR3: CASSIREQETQYF; DNA: TGTGCCAGCAGTATCAGAGAACAAGAGACCCAGTACTTC
V: TRBV15; J: TRBJ2-3; size: NA; D: NA; length: 14; CDR3: CATSSLAGTDTQYF; DNA: TGTGCCACAAGCTCCCTGGCGGGGACAGATACGCAGTATTTT
V: TRBV12-3/TRBV12-4; J: TRBJ1-6; size: NA; D: NA; length: 13; CDR3: CASSLNYNSPLHF; DNA: TGTGCCAGCAGTTTAAACTATAATTCACCCCTCCACTTT
V: TRBV2; J: TRBJ2-7; size: NA; D: TRBD1; length: 13; CDR3: CASRGDRGGEQYF; DNA: TGTGCCAGCAGGGGGGACAGGGGTGGAGAGCAGTACTTC
V: TRBV6-5; J: TRBJ1-5; size: NA; D: NA; length: 12; CDR3: CASTLTDQPQHF; DNA: TGTGCCAGCACACTAACAGATCAGCCCCAGCATTTT
V: TRBV5-1; J: TRBJ2-1; size: NA; D: NA; length: 12; CDR3: CASSLDLGEQFF; DNA: TGCGCCAGCAGCTTGGACCTAGGTGAGCAGTTCTTC
V: TRBV18; J: TRBJ2-3; size: NA; D: TRBD2; length: 18; CDR3: CASSPLTPAGGTPNTQYF; DNA: TGTGCCAGCTCACCACTCACACCAGCGGGAGGTACCCCCAATACGCAGTATTTT
V: TRBV5-1; J: TRBJ2-3; size: NA; D: TRBD2; length: 17; CDR3: CASSLEDGGSSTDTQYF; DNA: TGCGCCAGCAGCTTGGAAGACGGCGGGAGTAGCACAGATACGCAGTATTTT
V: TRBV6-5; J: TRBJ1-1; size: NA; D: NA; length: 15; CDR3: CASSPVQKLNTEAFF; DNA: TGTGCCAGCAGTCCCGTTCAAAAATTGAACACTGAAGCTTTCTTT
V: TRBV5-1; J: TRBJ2-3; size: NA; D: NA; length: 12; CDR3: CASSLVADTQYF; DNA: TGCGCCAGCAGCTTGGTCGCGGATACGCAGTATTTT
V: TRBV6-6; J: TRBJ2-7; size: NA; D: NA; length: 15; CDR3: CASSYNQGGTYEQYF; DNA: TGTGCCAGCAGTTACAATCAGGGCGGAACCTACGAGCAGTACTTC
V: TRBV6-5; J: TRBJ1-5; size: NA; D: NA; length: 14; CDR3: CASSSGGSNQPQHF; DNA: TGTGCCAGCAGTAGCGGGGGAAGCAATCAGCCCCAGCATTTT
V: TRBV10-3; J: TRBJ1-2; size: once; D: NA; length: 14; CDR3: CAISPLSDFYGYTF; DNA: TGTGCCATCAGTCCCCTGTCGGACTTCTATGGCTACACCTTC
V: TRBV18; J: TRBJ1-1; size: NA; D: TRBD1; length: 14; CDR3: CASSPLTGETEAFF; DNA: TGTGCCAGCTCACCCCTGACAGGGGAAACTGAAGCTTTCTTT
V: TRBV5-1; J: TRBJ1-6; size: NA; D: TRBD1; length: 15; CDR3: CASSRGQGTDSPLHF; DNA: TGCGCCAGCAGCCGAGGACAGGGTACGGATTCACCCCTCCACTTT
V: TRBV30; J: TRBJ1-4; size: NA; D: NA; length: 14; CDR3: CAWSRGGGNEKLFF; DNA: TGTGCCTGGTCCCGAGGGGGGGGGAATGAAAAACTGTTTTTT
V: TRBV5-1; J: TRBJ2-1; size: NA; D: TRBD2; length: 17; CDR3: CASSLLPGGLARNEQFF; DNA: TGCGCCAGCAGCTTGTTACCGGGGGGGCTCGCTCGAAATGAGCAGTTCTTC
V: TRBV20-1; J: TRBJ2-1; size: NA; D: NA; length: 15; CDR3: CSASIRFSGNNEQFF; DNA: TGCAGTGCTAGTATCCGGTTTAGCGGAAACAATGAGCAGTTCTTC
V: TRBV3-1/TRBV3-2; J: TRBJ1-1; size: NA; D: NA; length: 15; CDR3: CASSQDLGLGTEAFF; DNA: TGTGCCAGCAGCCAAGATCTGGGGTTGGGCACTGAAGCTTTCTTT
V: TRBV11-3; J: TRBJ2-7; size: NA; D: NA; length: 14; CDR3: CASSLMAGTGEQYF; DNA: TGTGCCAGCAGCTTAATGGCAGGGACGGGAGAGCAGTACTTC